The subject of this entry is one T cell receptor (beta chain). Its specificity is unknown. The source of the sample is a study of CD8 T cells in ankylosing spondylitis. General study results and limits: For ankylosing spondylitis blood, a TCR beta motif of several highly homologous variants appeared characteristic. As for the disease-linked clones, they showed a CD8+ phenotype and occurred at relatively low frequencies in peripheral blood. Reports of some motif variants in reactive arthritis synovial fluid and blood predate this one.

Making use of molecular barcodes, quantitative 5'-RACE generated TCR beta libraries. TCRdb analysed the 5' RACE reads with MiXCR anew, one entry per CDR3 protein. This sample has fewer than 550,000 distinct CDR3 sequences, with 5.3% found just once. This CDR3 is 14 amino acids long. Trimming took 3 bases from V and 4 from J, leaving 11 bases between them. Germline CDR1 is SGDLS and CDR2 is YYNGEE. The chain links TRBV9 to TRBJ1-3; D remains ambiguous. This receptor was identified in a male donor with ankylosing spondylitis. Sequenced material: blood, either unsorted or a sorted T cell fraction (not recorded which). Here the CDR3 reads CASSGDPRGNTIYF. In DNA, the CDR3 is TGTGCCAGCAGCGGCGACCCCAGGGGAAACACCATATATTTT.